The clone carrying this T cell receptor (beta chain) appeared many times. What it binds is unknown. The sample comes from a study of T cells after yellow fever vaccination. The V gene end was trimmed by 3 bases and the J gene end by 7 bases; junction bases not matched to a gene: 4. This CDR3 is 12 amino acids long. CDR1 and CDR2 (germline): GTSNPN, SVGIG (reference sequence). Whole-study findings and limits: Abundant contaminating clonotypes from the bulk population could appear in FACS-sorted repertoires. Reappearance after the booster was seen for most primary-vaccination clones, at 95% to 96% CD4 and 80% to 90% CD8.

TCRdb recomputed calls from the 5' RACE reads with MiXCR, one row per CDR3 protein. The repertoire holds about 120,000 distinct CDR3 sequences, with roughly 7.9% as singletons. The rearrangement uses TRBV30 and TRBJ1-1; 8 nucleotides align to TRBD1. The sequencing here drew on CD4+ T cells sorted from PBMCs, taken approximately 40 days after the first yellow fever vaccination. The sequence was obtained from a man between 18 and 29 years old who received the YFV17D yellow fever vaccine. CDR3 in DNA: TGTGCCTGGAGCAGGGGGCAGGGTGAAGCTTTCTTT. Amino acid sequence: CAWSRGQGEAFF.